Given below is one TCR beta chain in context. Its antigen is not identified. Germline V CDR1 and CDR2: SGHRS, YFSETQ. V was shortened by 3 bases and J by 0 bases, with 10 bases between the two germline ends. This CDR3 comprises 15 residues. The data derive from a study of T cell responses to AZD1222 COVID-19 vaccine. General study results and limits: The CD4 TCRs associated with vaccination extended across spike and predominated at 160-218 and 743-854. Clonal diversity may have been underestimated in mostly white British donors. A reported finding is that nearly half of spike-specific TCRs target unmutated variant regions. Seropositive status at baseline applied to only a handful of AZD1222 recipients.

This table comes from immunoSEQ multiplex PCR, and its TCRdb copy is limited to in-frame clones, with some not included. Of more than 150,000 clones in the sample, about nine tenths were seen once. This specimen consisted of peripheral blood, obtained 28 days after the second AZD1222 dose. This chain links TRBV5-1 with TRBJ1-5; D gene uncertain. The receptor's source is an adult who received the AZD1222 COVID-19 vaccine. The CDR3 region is CASSSDGDSNQPQHF. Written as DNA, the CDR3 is TGCGCCAGCAGCTCGGACGGCGATAGCAATCAGCCCCAGCATTTT. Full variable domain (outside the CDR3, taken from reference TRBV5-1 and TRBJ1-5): KAGVTQTPRYLIKTRGQQVTLSCSPISGHRSVSWYQQTPGQGLQFLFEYFSETQRNKGNFPGRFSGRQFSNSRSEMNVSTLELGDSALYLCASSSDGDSNQPQHFGDGTRLSIL.